The subject of this entry is one T cell receptor beta chain. Antigen unknown. A second PCR, run for about 7 to 11 cycles, used a sample-barcoded 5' primer plus a J-beta primer mix. TCRdb passed the 5' RACE reads through MiXCR, listing each CDR3 protein once. This table holds some 760,000 distinct CDR3 sequences, roughly 25% found once. This sample was included in a study of blood T cells in healthy people across ages. Points from the study as a whole: No one knew whether donors had CMV, which possibly confounded expanded clonotype changes.

These data also formed part of another study, on T cells of mothers and their children. In that study: All extracted RNA went into cDNA synthesis, about 1.4 ug per 15 ul.

Sequencing used blood. This TCR was sampled from a boy between 10 and 17 years old in good health.

The CDR3 nucleotides read TGTGCCAGCTCCACAGAGGGACAGGAGGATGAAAAACTGTTTTTT. The encoded protein is CASSTEGQEDEKLFF. The chain employs TRBV12-3 or TRBV12-4 and TRBJ1-4; 8 bases line up with TRBD1. J lost 6 bases, V lost 8 bases, and 11 bases had no gene match. The CDR3 sequence is 15 residues long.